The 27 T cell receptor beta chains listed next were all sequenced from one sample in a study of T cells in tumors after PD-1 blockade. Here immunoSEQ multiplex PCR was the method, and the copy in TCRdb shows in-frame clones only, minus some. This sample yields some 24,000 clones, of which nearly 85% are seen a single time; roughly 12% belongs to the top ten. This material consisted of PBMCs, taken after anti-PD-1 treatment. The receptors stem from a human donor with basal cell carcinoma.

This chain links TRBV24-1 with TRBJ2-1, with 7 positions matching TRBD1. The germline CDR1 and CDR2 sequences are KGHDR and SFDVKD. The trim removed 9 bases at V and 1 base at J, leaving 20 bases unmatched. This CDR3 is 19 amino acids long. The CDR3 reads CATRYAGTEGPPSYNEQFF. In nucleotides, the CDR3 is TGTGCCACCCGTTACGCCGGGACAGAAGGTCCCCCGTCCTACAATGAGCAGTTCTTC.

This chain joins TRBV6-6 and TRBJ1-3; D is ambiguous. The CDR3 contains 14 residues. Germline V lookup: CDR1 MNHNY, CDR2 SVGAGI (reference sequence). V was trimmed by 7 bases and J by 2 bases, leaving 12 bases between them. CDR3 amino acids: CASTREVTGNTIYF. CDR3 bases: TGTGCCAGCACTCGGGAGGTTACTGGAAACACCATATATTTT.

This clone was observed a few times. The rearrangement joins TRBV19 to TRBJ1-3, with no clear D. Germline assignment: CDR1 LNHDA and CDR2 SQIVND (reference sequence). Trimming shortened V by 6 bases and J by 0 bases, and 9 bases separated the two germline ends. The CDR3 runs 14 residues. DNA for the CDR3: TGTGCCAGTAGGGCACTTTACTCTGGAAACACCATATATTTT. This sequence encodes CASRALYSGNTIYF.

This rearrangement joins TRBV15 to TRBJ2-1, with 10 bases identical to TRBD2. The CDR3 has 16 residues. Germline values: CDR1 LNHNV, CDR2 YYDKDF (reference sequence). J lost 6 bases, V lost 2 bases, and 7 bases had no gene match. Written as DNA, the CDR3 is TGTGCCACCAGCAGACCCAGACTAGCGGGCAGCAATGAGCAGTTCTTC. It encodes CATSRPRLAGSNEQFF.

The rearrangement joins TRBV3-1 (or the pseudogene TRBV3-2) to TRBJ1-1, with unresolved D. The length of the CDR3 is 14 residues. Per the germline V gene, CDR1 is LGHDT and CDR2 is YNNKEL (reference sequence). Trimming pared 1 base from V and 5 bases from J, leaving 11 bases between. CDR3 region: CASSQAGVGTEAFF. The CDR3 DNA follows: TGTGCCAGCAGCCAAGCCGGGGTAGGGACTGAAGCTTTCTTT.

V gene TRBV7-6 combines with J gene TRBJ2-1; weak D call: TRBD2 (6 bases). Trimming took off 5 bases at V and 1 base at J, with 15 bases between the two ends. This CDR3 region has 16 residues. Germline-derived CDR1 and CDR2 are SGHVS and FNYEAQ. The CDR3 DNA sequence: TGTGCCAGCAGCCTAGGAGGAGGAGGGTCCTACAATGAGCAGTTCTTC. Its translation: CASSLGGGGSYNEQFF.

This rearrangement joins TRBV4-1 to TRBJ2-4; D may be TRBD1 (5 bases). Germline lookup yields CDR1 MGHRA and CDR2 YSYEKL. This CDR3 comprises 15 residues. V lost 2 bases and J lost 8, with 16 bases in between. This chain's CDR3 is CASSQPKRTGHIQYF. Here the CDR3 DNA reads TGCGCCAGCAGCCAACCGAAAAGAACAGGTCACATTCAGTACTTC.

Only one count was recorded for this clone. The chain uses TRBV9 and TRBJ2-7, with D possibly matching TRBD2 (5 bases). With 1 base removed from V and 0 bases from J, the gap between germline ends came to 11 bases. The CDR3 length is 15 residues. CDR1 SGDLS and CDR2 YYNGEE come from the germline V gene. Here the CDR3 reads CASSVNSGSSYEQYF. CDR3 coding DNA: TGTGCCAGCAGCGTAAACAGCGGTAGCTCCTACGAGCAGTACTTC.

This clone was observed a handful of times. The chain joins TRBV2 to TRBJ1-3; TRBD1 matches 8 bases. The CDR3 spans 19 residues. Per germline, CDR1 SNHLY and CDR2 FYNNEI. V gave up 6 bases and J gave up 2 bases; unmatched junction bases: 18. This CDR3 is CASSRTGQGARRAGNTIYF. CDR3 nucleotide sequence: TGTGCCAGCAGCCGGACAGGGCAAGGAGCAAGGAGGGCTGGAAACACCATATATTTT.

The chain has TRBV5-1 and TRBJ2-5, with 12 bases aligning to TRBD2. Germline V gene lookup returns CDR1 SGHRS and CDR2 YFSETQ. The CDR3 is 15 amino acids. J gave up 5 bases and V 4 bases, and 6 bases lay outside the gene matches. The CDR3 here is CASSLGTSGLETQYF. CDR3 in DNA: TGCGCCAGCAGCCTGGGGACTAGCGGGCTGGAGACCCAGTACTTC.

Only one count was recorded for this clone. The chain couples TRBV6-5 to TRBJ2-5; 8 bases line up with TRBD1. CDR1 and CDR2 (germline): MNHEY, SVGAGI. With V trimmed by 0 bases and J by 0 bases, 3 bases remained unmatched. The CDR3 spans 16 residues. DNA of the CDR3: TGTGCCAGCAGTTACTCCTGGACAGGGAACCAAGAGACCCAGTACTTC. Translation gives CASSYSWTGNQETQYF.

V usage is TRBV10-3 and J usage is TRBJ1-2; D uncertain. Germline lookup yields CDR1 ENHRY and CDR2 SYGVKD. The CDR3 is 12 residues long. V dropped 5 bases and J dropped 6 bases, with 10 bases sitting between them. The CDR3 sequence is CAISRASDGYTF. DNA of the CDR3: TGTGCCATCAGTCGGGCCTCGGATGGCTACACCTTC.

The chain is built from TRBV29-1 and TRBJ1-1, with D possibly being TRBD1 (5 bases). The length of the CDR3 is 13 residues. In germline, CDR1 is SQVTM, CDR2 ANQGSEA. Trimming left V 7 bases short and J 0 bases short, with 12 bases between. The CDR3 reads CSAQDRLNTEAFF. CDR3 in DNA: TGCAGCGCTCAAGACAGATTGAACACTGAAGCTTTCTTT.

V gene TRBV5-5 combines with J gene TRBJ2-7, with D possibly matching TRBD1 (5 bases). CDR3 length: 14 amino acids. V lost 0 bases to trimming and J lost 2 bases, with 9 bases between them. The V gene's germline CDR1 is SGHKS and CDR2 YYEKEE (reference sequence). For the CDR3, the DNA is TGTGCCAGCAGCTTGGCCGCAGGGACCTACGAGCAGTACTTC. This codes for CASSLAAGTYEQYF.

This chain uses TRBV5-5 with TRBJ2-7, with a tentative D call TRBD2 (7 bases). This CDR3 comprises 15 residues. Germline lookup yields CDR1 SGHKS and CDR2 YYEKEE (reference sequence). Trimming took off 3 bases at V and 7 bases at J, with 20 bases between the two ends. CDR3 protein: CASSSLGGRVDEQYF. The CDR3 coding sequence is TGTGCCAGCAGCTCCCTCGGGGGGCGCGTAGATGAGCAGTACTTC. The whole variable domain, remainder taken from reference TRBV5-5 and TRBJ2-7, is DAGVTQSPTHLIKTRGQQVTLRCSPISGHKSVSWYQQVLGQGPQFIFQYYEKEERGRGNFPDRFSARQFPNYSSELNVNALLLGDSALYLCASSSLGGRVDEQYFGPGTRLTVT.

This chain joins TRBV6-5 and TRBJ1-1; possible D gene TRBD1, 5 bases. The CDR3 covers 13 residues. V gave up 9 bases and J gave up 4 bases, with 15 bases separating them. Per germline, CDR1 MNHEY and CDR2 SVGAGI. The CDR3 region is CARKAGRSTEAFF. The CDR3 DNA reads TGTGCCAGAAAAGCAGGGAGGAGCACTGAAGCTTTCTTT.

This clone came up once. This chain connects TRBV30 to TRBJ1-1, with D perhaps matching TRBD1 (5 bases). V was pared by 6 bases and J by 1 base, with 15 bases between. This CDR3 contains 14 residues. CDR1 and CDR2 (germline): GTSNPN, SVGIG (reference sequence). The CDR3 nucleotides read TGTGCCTGCGGGGCGGGGGGTTGGAACACTGAAGCTTTCTTT. Translating gives CACGAGGWNTEAFF.

J is TRBJ1-6 and V is TRBV5-6, with 9 nucleotides matching TRBD1. The J segment lost 2 bases and the V segment lost 4 bases, leaving 7 bases of the junction unmatched. The CDR3 length is 17 residues. Germline CDR1 SGHDT, CDR2 YYEEEE. DNA for the CDR3: TGTGCCAGCAGCCACCGGGACAGGGATACCTATAATTCACCCCTCCACTTT. Translation: CASSHRDRDTYNSPLHF.

The rearrangement joins TRBV6-5 to TRBJ1-5; TRBD1 matches 7 bases. V dropped 10 bases and J dropped 1; count of bases not matched to a gene: 7. The germline gives CDR1 MNHEY, CDR2 SVGAGI. The CDR3 is made up of 14 amino acids. The CDR3: CATSDRASNQPQHF. The CDR3 DNA sequence: TGTGCCACCTCCGACAGGGCGAGCAATCAGCCCCAGCATTTT.

V and J are TRBV7-8 and TRBJ1-2; D gene ambiguous. CDR3 length: 14 amino acids. Germline V gene lookup returns CDR1 SGHVS and CDR2 FQNEAQ. V was trimmed by 1 base and J by 7 bases, leaving 13 bases between them. The CDR3 DNA is TGTGCCAGCAGCTTAGGTCCGGGAACTGCTGGCTACACCTTC. Protein product: CASSLGPGTAGYTF. Supplemented by reference TRBV7-8 and TRBJ1-2, the full variable domain reads GAGVSQSPRYKVAKRGQDVALRCDPISGHVSLFWYQQALGQGPEFLTYFQNEAQLDKSGLPSDRFFAERPEGSVSTLKIQRTQQEDSAVYLCASSLGPGTAGYTFGSGTRLTVV.

CDR3 loop: CASSQERGESTDTQYF. Here the CDR3 DNA reads TGCGCCAGCAGCCAAGAGCGGGGGGAGAGCACAGATACGCAGTATTTT. The V gene is TRBV4-1, the J gene TRBJ2-3, with 8 bases matching TRBD2. The V gene's germline CDR1 is MGHRA and CDR2 YSYEKL. The CDR3 length is 16 residues. V gave up 0 bases and J gave up 0 bases; unmatched junction bases: 2.

This clone showed up just once. V gene TRBV4-1 combines with J gene TRBJ1-1; D unresolved. Per the germline V gene, CDR1 is MGHRA and CDR2 is YSYEKL. The CDR3 is 15 residues long. V shed 1 base and J shed 7 bases, with 16 bases lying between them. The CDR3 region has the DNA TGCGCCAGCAGCCAAGTTATCGGGGAGCTACTTGAAGCTTTCTTT. Amino acids: CASSQVIGELLEAFF.

The genes are TRBV6-4 and TRBJ2-3; TRBD2 agrees at 12 bases. The V gene's germline CDR1 is MRHNA and CDR2 SNTAGT. The CDR3 length is 16 residues. With 4 bases clipped from V and 4 bases from J, the junction kept 6 bases outside the gene matches. The chain's CDR3 is CASSVTSGGPPDTQYF. CDR3 nucleotide sequence: TGTGCCAGCAGTGTCACTAGCGGGGGGCCCCCAGATACGCAGTATTTT.

This clone came up once. This chain joins TRBV7-6 and TRBJ2-2; D ambiguous. The CDR3 has 13 residues. Trimming removed 2 bases from V and 4 bases from J, with 5 bases in between. In germline, CDR1 is SGHVS, CDR2 FNYEAQ. The DNA of the CDR3 is TGTGCCAGCAGCTTATTCGTCACCGGGGAGCTGTTTTTT. Protein: CASSLFVTGELFF.

The chain carries TRBV6-6 and TRBJ2-1, with 14 bases that match TRBD2. This CDR3 comprises 16 residues. Unmatched junction bases numbered 8, after V lost 4 bases and J lost 9 bases. Germline V gene data show CDR1 as MNHNY and CDR2 as SVGAGI (reference sequence). The CDR3 spells CASSFGLAGGKGEQFF. The CDR3 DNA reads TGTGCCAGCAGTTTTGGACTAGCGGGGGGCAAAGGTGAGCAGTTCTTC.

This clone showed up just once. The V call is TRBV9, the J call TRBJ2-4; D assignment may be TRBD1 or TRBD2 (5 bases each). Germline loops: CDR1 SGDLS, CDR2 YYNGEE. This CDR3 is 13 amino acids long. Deletions cut 2 bases from V and 6 bases from J, with 9 bases between. The DNA of the CDR3 is TGTGCCAGCAGCGTGGGGACGGTAAACATTCAGTACTTC. It is translated as CASSVGTVNIQYF. The entire variable domain, with the rest obtained from reference TRBV9 and TRBJ2-4, is as follows: DSGVTQTPKHLITATGQRVTLRCSPRSGDLSVYWYQQSLDQGLQFLIQYYNGEERAKGNILERFSAQQFPDLHSELNLSSLELGDSALYFCASSVGTVNIQYFGAGTRLSVL.

The V and J genes are TRBV13 and TRBJ1-2; D remains unclear. CDR1 and CDR2 (germline): PRHDT, FYEKMQ (reference sequence). V lost 4 bases, J lost 4 bases, and 16 bases lay in between. This CDR3 spans 15 amino acids. Here the CDR3 DNA reads TGTGCCAGCAGCTATGCCCAGAACACCATCTATGGCTACACCTTC. Protein: CASSYAQNTIYGYTF.